A selection of T cell receptor beta chains follows, all from one sample in a study of blood T cells in healthy people across ages. TCRdb re-called the 5' RACE reads with MiXCR, one entry per CDR3 protein. Among fewer than 600,000 distinct CDR3 sequences listed, roughly a quarter were seen once. These data also formed part of another study, on T cells of mothers and their children.

Sequencing was done on a sample of blood. These receptors were taken from a boy younger than 10 in good health. Both conserved end residues are part of each CDR3. Each record gives: V gene, clone size, CDR3 protein. Expanded clones get a size class; other rows say once, few or many, or leave the size out.

>TRBV15|-
CATSRDYREYGYTF
>TRBV19|-
CASSKFGKTNTEAFF
>TRBV5-1|many
CASSLDRGSPLHF
>TRBV12-3/TRBV12-4|-
CATATDYNEQFF
>TRBV6-2/TRBV6-3|-
CASSYPPTAPLGNTIYF
>TRBV19|few
CASALPSGANVLTF
>TRBV6-5|few
CASSYLASGGASTDTQYF
>TRBV3-1|-
CASRTVGNEKLFF
>TRBV20-1|-
CSAKTGTNTEAFF
>TRBV29-1|-
CSVGGGQPNQPQHF
>TRBV12-3/TRBV12-4|-
CASRDRVLRPDAQYF
>TRBV20-1|few
CSAPSVRAAKNIQYF
>TRBV5-1|few
CASSGGQGYEQYF
>TRBV20-1|-
CSANPSGGPSYNVQFF
>TRBV5-1|many
CASSLYQETQYF
>TRBV10-2|few
CASRESSGGALVAYNEQFF
>TRBV7-2|many
CASSLGRGADTQYF
>TRBV12-3/TRBV12-4|-
CASSPTSGHQETQYF
>TRBV12-3/TRBV12-4|-
CASEDAGDTQYF
>TRBV13|-
CASSLNRAREQYF
>TRBV7-2|many
CASSRDRGQNEQFF
>TRBV27|few
CASGQRAGHEQFF
>TRBV5-1|few
CASKKERVMEETQYF
>TRBV7-9|many
CASMRDGRAGELFF
>TRBV19|-
CASSPQRLNTEAFF
>TRBV7-2|-
CASSLVSSGSSYNEQFF
>TRBV12-3/TRBV12-4|-
CASSFGGGAWNTGELFF
>TRBV5-3|-
CARSLTSEAYEQYF
>TRBV4-1|few
CASSQPTGGDYGYTF
>TRBV29-1|-
CSVQGDRETQYF
>TRBV6-2/TRBV6-3|-
CASSYSSEIYNEQLF
>TRBV24-1|-
CATRPSPLARRRGSHNYEQYF
>TRBV13|-
CASSGDRDRGYTF
>TRBV7-9|-
CASSLGASGARLSHEQYF
>TRBV29-1|-
CSVSPRLSGTYGYTF
>TRBV5-1|-
CASSSTYSSQVYEQYF
>TRBV7-2|-
CASSPSGGRGEQFF
>TRBV15|few
CATSRDLGLSNQPQHF
>TRBV11-2|few
CASSPTQALVTEAFF